This entry lists 13 T cell receptor beta chains sequenced from one sample in a study of shared clonotypes between healthy human individuals. TCRdb's copy holds only in-frame clones and misses some; the assay was immunoSEQ multiplex PCR. The top ten hold over 0.12% of the sample, which has about 2.4 million clones, approximately 90% seen once. Sequenced sample: naive CD4+ T cells sorted from blood. Subset here: CD45RA+ positively selected. The receptors shown here come from a young man in good health.

The genes are TRBV6-4 and TRBJ2-1; 13 nucleotides align to TRBD2. CDR1 is MRHNA and CDR2 is SNTAGT in the germline V gene. V was clipped by 5 bases and J by 10 bases; unmatched bases: 14. The CDR3 runs to 17 residues. The chain's CDR3 is CASSSHRTSGSNSEQFF. The CDR3 nucleotides read TGTGCCAGCAGTTCCCATAGGACTAGCGGGAGTAACTCGGAGCAGTTCTTC.

The chain recombines TRBV18 with TRBJ2-7; 9 nucleotides line up with TRBD1. Germline V CDR1 and CDR2: KGHSH, LQKENI. This CDR3 is 15 amino acids long. With V trimmed by 3 bases and J by 6 bases, 9 bases remained unmatched. The CDR3 protein is CASSPAGTGYPEQYF. In DNA, the CDR3 is TGTGCCAGCTCACCCGCCGGGACAGGGTACCCCGAGCAGTACTTC.

The chain links TRBV5-1 to TRBJ2-7, with TRBD2 identical over 7 bases. This CDR3 is built from 13 residues. The trim removed 4 bases at V and 5 bases at J, leaving 6 bases unmatched. Germline V lookup: CDR1 SGHRS, CDR2 YFSETQ. CDR3 in DNA: TGCGCCAGCAGCACCGGGACTACCAACGAGCAGTACTTC. Its protein is CASSTGTTNEQYF.

V gene TRBV5-1 combines with J gene TRBJ1-1, with D unclear. CDR3 size: 14 residues. The V gene lost 3 bases and the J gene lost 0 bases, with 9 bases spanning the gap. Looked up from germline, CDR1 is SGHRS and CDR2 is YFSETQ. The chain's CDR3 is CASSSHGMNTEAFF. The CDR3 DNA reads TGCGCCAGCAGCTCTCACGGAATGAACACTGAAGCTTTCTTT.

The CDR3 reads CASRSPRVETQYF. DNA for the CDR3: TGTGCCAGCAGGTCACCCAGGGTGGAGACCCAGTACTTC. The chain recombines TRBV6-5 with TRBJ2-5; maybe TRBD1 (5 bases). Trimming shortened V by 6 bases and J by 5 bases, and 13 bases separated the two germline ends. The CDR3 contains 13 residues. Germline V CDR1 and CDR2: MNHEY, SVGAGI.

CDR3 region: CASSPGTGWDIQYF. DNA for the CDR3: TGTGCCAGCAGCCCCGGGACGGGATGGGACATTCAGTACTTC. The J gene is TRBJ2-4, the V gene TRBV7-2, with D perhaps TRBD1 or TRBD2 (5 bases each). This CDR3 comprises 14 residues. V was clipped by 5 bases and J by 8 bases, with 16 bases between them. Germline values: CDR1 SGHTA, CDR2 FQGNSA.

This chain connects TRBV5-4 to TRBJ1-6; D unresolved. V lost 4 bases to trimming and J lost 0 bases, with 17 bases between them. Germline-derived CDR1 and CDR2 are SGHNT and YYREEE (reference sequence). This CDR3 has 18 residues. The CDR3 reads CASSPDPGSSSYNSPLHF. CDR3 DNA sequence: TGTGCCAGCAGCCCGGATCCCGGTTCGAGCTCCTATAATTCACCCCTCCACTTT.

Only one count was recorded for this clone. The chain combines TRBV2 with TRBJ2-5; 7 positions agree with TRBD1. CDR1 is SNHLY and CDR2 is FYNNEI in the germline V gene. This CDR3 spans 15 amino acids. The J segment lost 2 bases and the V segment lost 1 base, leaving 4 bases of the junction unmatched. The CDR3 DNA follows: TGTGCCAGCAGTGAAGAGGGGGCAAAACAAGAGACCCAGTACTTC. This translates into CASSEEGAKQETQYF.

V is TRBV6-5 and J is TRBJ1-2; possible D gene TRBD1, 5 bases. This CDR3 comprises 14 residues. The ends were cut back, 5 bases at V and 6 bases at J, with 16 bases in the middle. Looked up from germline, CDR1 is MNHEY and CDR2 is SVGAGI. CDR3 sequence reads: CASSPRAGIHGYTF. CDR3 sequence (DNA): TGTGCCAGCAGTCCACGGGCAGGGATCCATGGCTACACCTTC.

The V and J genes are TRBV19 and TRBJ1-2; D is unclear. With 3 bases removed from V and 7 bases from J, the gap between germline ends came to 9 bases. Germline V gives CDR1 LNHDA, CDR2 SQIVND (reference sequence). The CDR3 consists of 12 residues. Here the CDR3 DNA reads TGTGCCAGTAGTATCCTCCCGGGTGGCTACACCTTC. Translated, it gives CASSILPGGYTF.

A single count supports this clone. V usage is TRBV7-2 and J usage is TRBJ2-1; D uncertain. Trimming took off 5 bases at V and 4 bases at J, with 15 bases between the two ends. CDR3 length: 15 amino acids. CDR1 is SGHTA, CDR2 FQGNSA, per germline. The CDR3 nucleotides are TGTGCCAGCAGCCCTCTAGAGATGGGGTACAATGAGCAGTTCTTC. Translation: CASSPLEMGYNEQFF.

A remark on this clone: The sample carries other DNA sequences with the same CDR3. V gene TRBV7-2 combines with J gene TRBJ2-5; no definite D call. Trimming pared 3 bases from V and 5 bases from J, leaving 4 bases between. The CDR3 runs 11 residues. The V gene's germline CDR1 is SGHTA and CDR2 FQGNSA. The CDR3: CASSLSETQYF. As DNA, the CDR3 is TGTGCCAGCAGCTTGTCCGAGACCCAGTACTTC. The complete variable domain, with remaining parts taken from reference TRBV7-2 and TRBJ2-5, reads GAGVSQSPSNKVTEKGKDVELRCDPISGHTALYWYRQSLGQGLEFLIYFQGNSAPDKSGLPSDRFSAERTGGSVSTLTIQRTQQEDSAVYLCASSLSETQYFGPGTRLLVL.

This chain joins TRBV18 and TRBJ2-7; 7 nucleotides match TRBD1. Germline lookup yields CDR1 KGHSH and CDR2 LQKENI. The CDR3 consists of 13 residues. V was pared by 5 bases and J by 2 bases, with 3 bases of the junction left unmatched. The CDR3 nucleotides are TGTGCCAGCTCATGGGGGACAGCCTACGAGCAGTACTTC. It is translated as CASSWGTAYEQYF.